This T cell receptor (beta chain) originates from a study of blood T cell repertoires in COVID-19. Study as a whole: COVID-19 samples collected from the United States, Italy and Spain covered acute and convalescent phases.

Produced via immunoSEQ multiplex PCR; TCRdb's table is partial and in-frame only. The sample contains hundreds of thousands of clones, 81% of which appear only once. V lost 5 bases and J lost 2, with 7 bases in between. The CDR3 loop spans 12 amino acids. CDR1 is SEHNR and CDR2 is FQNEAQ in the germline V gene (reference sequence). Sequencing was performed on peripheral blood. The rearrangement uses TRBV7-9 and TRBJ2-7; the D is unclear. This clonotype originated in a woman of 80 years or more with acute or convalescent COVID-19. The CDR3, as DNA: TGTGCCAGCAGCCAAACAGCCTACGAGCAGTACTTC. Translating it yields CASSQTAYEQYF.